Below, 20 T cell receptor beta chains from the same sample are listed, as sequenced in a study of OX40 agonist ivuxolimab in advanced cancers. Repertoires were generated with immunoSEQ multiplex PCR, while TCRdb's copy carries only in-frame clones and drops some. The sample includes some 80,000 clones, about 91% of them seen just once. The sample in question was CD4+ or CD8+ T cells sorted from blood, obtained in a trial of the OX40 agonist ivuxolimab. These TCRs come from an adult with an advanced solid tumor such as melanoma, head and neck, liver or kidney cancer.

The J gene is TRBJ2-3, the V gene TRBV4-3; D may be TRBD1 (6 bases). The CDR3 extends over 15 amino acids. The V gene's germline CDR1 is LGHNA and CDR2 YSLEER. V was trimmed by 2 bases and J by 4 bases, leaving 13 bases between them. CDR3 loop: CASSQNQGSPDTQYF. In DNA form, the CDR3 reads TGCGCCAGCAGCCAAAACCAGGGGTCCCCAGATACGCAGTATTTT.

The chain joins TRBV2 to TRBJ2-5, with TRBD2 as a possible D gene (6 bases). The J call may be faulty, since TRBJ2-7 better matches the DNA end. CDR1 and CDR2 (germline): SNHLY, FYNNEI. The length of the CDR3 is 12 residues. In nucleotides, the CDR3 is TGTGCCAGCAGTGGGGGGGCCTACGAGCAGTACTTC. Encoded protein: CASSGGAYEQYF.

The rearrangement uses TRBV7-2 and TRBJ2-1, with 7 positions matching TRBD2. The junction had 7 bases not matched to a gene; V was cut back by 5 bases and J by 0 bases. The germline V gene encodes CDR1 SGHTA and CDR2 FQGNSA. The CDR3 sequence is 16 residues long. The CDR3 region is CASSQSGTISYNEQFF. CDR3 nucleotides: TGTGCCAGCAGCCAGAGCGGGACTATCTCCTACAATGAGCAGTTCTTC.

The chain has TRBV12-5 and TRBJ1-3; TRBD1 is a possible D gene (6 bases). The germline V gene has CDR1 LGHNT and CDR2 FRNRAP. V dropped 4 bases and J dropped 2 bases, with 21 bases sitting between them. The CDR3 covers 18 residues. The CDR3 spells CASGWGSGGGKAGNTIYF. The CDR3 DNA sequence: TGTGCTAGTGGTTGGGGAAGTGGAGGGGGTAAAGCTGGAAACACCATATATTTT.

V and J are TRBV29-1 and TRBJ2-2, with 9 bases identical to TRBD2. Germline CDR1 is SQVTM and CDR2 is ANQGSEA. Germline trimming cut 1 base from V and 5 bases from J; bases unmatched to any gene: 2. The CDR3 covers 14 residues. Written as DNA, the CDR3 is TGCAGCGTTGAAGCTCTAGCGGGAACCGGGGAGCTGTTTTTT. Its translation is CSVEALAGTGELFF.

V and J are TRBV9 and TRBJ2-3, with 7 bases matching TRBD2. CDR1 is SGDLS and CDR2 is YYNGEE in the germline V gene. With V trimmed by 0 bases and J by 2 bases, 3 bases remained unmatched. The CDR3 is 15 residues long. CDR3 amino acids: CASSVGGGSTDTQYF. Written as DNA, the CDR3 is TGTGCCAGCAGCGTAGGGGGGGGATCCACAGATACGCAGTATTTT.

V and J are TRBV2 and TRBJ1-1; TRBD1 might be the D (6 bases). The V and J ends lost 6 bases and 1 base respectively, with 15 bases between them. CDR3 length equals 15 residues. Germline V gives CDR1 SNHLY, CDR2 FYNNEI. CDR3 coding DNA: TGTGCCAGCAGGACCCGAGGGGGGTCGAACACTGAAGCTTTCTTT. It is translated as CASRTRGGSNTEAFF.

The chain is built from TRBV14 and TRBJ1-4; D call uncertain. Trimming pared 0 bases from V and 8 bases from J, leaving 7 bases between. The CDR3 consists of 13 residues. CDR1 is SGHDN, CDR2 FVKESK, per germline. The CDR3 region is CASSQEFREKLFF. In nucleotides, the CDR3 is TGTGCCAGCAGCCAAGAATTCCGGGAAAAACTGTTTTTT.

The V and J genes are TRBV4-1 and TRBJ1-3; no clear D. Germline CDR1 is MGHRA and CDR2 is YSYEKL. The CDR3 is 15 residues long. V was cut by 0 bases and J by 1 base, with 7 bases left in between. Here the CDR3 reads CASSQDVRSGNTIYF. The CDR3, as DNA: TGCGCCAGCAGCCAAGACGTGAGGTCTGGAAACACCATATATTTT.

The chain is built from TRBV4-1 and TRBJ2-3, with D tentatively TRBD1 (5 bases). CDR3 size: 16 residues. Trimming took off 0 bases at V and 12 bases at J, with 22 bases between the two ends. Germline loops: CDR1 MGHRA, CDR2 YSYEKL. In DNA, the CDR3 is TGCGCCAGCAGCCAAGAGGAACAGGACGCCTCTCTACCACAGTATTTT. Translating it yields CASSQEEQDASLPQYF.

The chain uses TRBV7-6 and TRBJ2-3, with D possibly matching TRBD2 (6 bases). V was shortened by 4 bases and J by 5 bases, with 13 bases between the two germline ends. Germline lookup yields CDR1 SGHVS and CDR2 FNYEAQ. There are 14 residues in the CDR3. The CDR3, as DNA: TGTGCCAGCAGCTCGCAGGGACTTCAAGATACGCAGTATTTT. Amino acids: CASSSQGLQDTQYF.

The rearrangement links TRBV19 to TRBJ2-2, with 7 bases lining up with TRBD2. The V gene's germline CDR1 is LNHDA and CDR2 SQIVND (reference sequence). The CDR3 covers 15 residues. J was trimmed by 2 bases and V by 7 bases; bases with no gene match: 7. The CDR3 spells CASTQTSRNTGELFF. The CDR3 bases are TGTGCCAGTACCCAGACTAGCCGAAACACCGGGGAGCTGTTTTTT. The full variable domain, with the rest looked up from reference TRBV19 and TRBJ2-2, is DGGITQSPKYLFRKEGQNVTLSCEQNLNHDAMYWYRQDPGQGLRLIYYSQIVNDFQKGDIAEGYSVSREKKESFPLTVTSAQKNPTAFYLCASTQTSRNTGELFFGEGSRLTVL.

The J gene is TRBJ1-5, the V gene TRBV7-8, with TRBD1 matching 8 bases. The germline V gene has CDR1 SGHVS and CDR2 FQNEAQ. CDR3 length: 15 residues. Trimming took 1 base from V and 8 from J; bases not matched to a gene: 7. The CDR3 reads CASSLVADREKPQHF. CDR3 nucleotide sequence: TGTGCCAGCAGCTTAGTAGCGGACAGGGAAAAGCCCCAGCATTTT.

The chain uses TRBV19 and TRBJ2-4, with TRBD2 identical over 13 bases. Germline-derived CDR1 and CDR2 are LNHDA and SQIVND (reference sequence). The CDR3 consists of 15 residues. The V gene end was trimmed by 6 bases and the J gene end by 3 bases; junction bases not matched to a gene: 2. The CDR3 sequence is CASSRLAGGKNIQYF. CDR3 nucleotides: TGTGCCAGTAGCAGACTAGCGGGAGGCAAAAACATTCAGTACTTC.

The chain couples TRBV19 to TRBJ2-5; D possibly corresponds to TRBD1 (6 bases). Germline lookup yields CDR1 LNHDA and CDR2 SQIVND (reference sequence). With 2 bases removed from V and 1 base from J, the gap between germline ends came to 8 bases. The CDR3 has 14 amino acids. The chain's CDR3 is CASSISGVQETQYF. In DNA, the CDR3 is TGTGCCAGTAGTATATCAGGGGTCCAAGAGACCCAGTACTTC.

The rearrangement uses TRBV23-1 and TRBJ2-7; 7 positions match TRBD1. TRBV23-1 is treated as an ORF (open reading frame) with a function not yet certain. V shed 2 bases and J 6 bases; nucleotides not matched to a gene: 4. There are 13 residues in the CDR3. CDR3 sequence (DNA): TGCGCCAGCAGTCAAGGCAGGGGGAGCGAGCAGTACTTC. Translated: CASSQGRGSEQYF.

This clone has only one observation. V and J are TRBV5-1 and TRBJ2-7, with 7 positions matching TRBD1. With V trimmed by 0 bases and J by 3 bases, 15 bases remained unmatched. Germline CDR1 SGHRS, CDR2 YFSETQ. This CDR3 contains 18 residues. CDR3 protein: CASSLDGRDSYKIYEQYF. The CDR3 bases are TGCGCCAGCAGCTTGGATGGCCGGGACAGCTATAAAATCTACGAGCAGTACTTC.

CDR3 DNA sequence: TGTGCCAGCAGTTACTCGGATACTAGCGGGGAGCTGTTTTTT. Its translation is CASSYSDTSGELFF. The chain combines TRBV6-5 with TRBJ2-2; maybe TRBD2 (5 bases). This CDR3 region has 14 residues. V dropped 0 bases and J dropped 7 bases, with 9 bases sitting between them. Germline-derived CDR1 and CDR2 are MNHEY and SVGAGI.

The chain carries TRBV5-4 and TRBJ2-5, with 7 bases identical to TRBD2. The CDR3 sequence is 18 residues long. V was clipped by 0 bases and J by 5 bases; unmatched bases: 16. CDR1 SGHNT and CDR2 YYREEE come from the germline V gene (reference sequence). The CDR3 sequence: CASSLGGARGGRSETQYF. Written as DNA, the CDR3 is TGTGCCAGCAGCTTGGGGGGAGCGAGGGGAGGGCGGAGTGAGACCCAGTACTTC.

The V and J genes are TRBV5-1 and TRBJ1-1; D gene unclear. Germline CDR1 and CDR2: SGHRS and YFSETQ. The V and J ends lost 7 bases and 1 base respectively, with 17 bases between them. This CDR3 spans 15 amino acids. CDR3 sequence: CASSQGFVPNTEAFF. The CDR3 DNA reads as TGCGCCAGCTCTCAAGGGTTTGTTCCGAACACTGAAGCTTTCTTT.